These 26 T cell receptor beta chains came from one sample sequenced in a study of blood T cell repertoires in COVID-19. Libraries were prepared by immunoSEQ multiplex PCR; TCRdb keeps only in-frame clonotypes and omits some of them. The table records about 140,000 clones, around 72% of them present only once. Material for sequencing was peripheral blood. The receptors stem from a woman aged 55-75 years with acute or convalescent COVID-19.

The V call is TRBV19, the J call TRBJ1-6; no firm D call. This CDR3 has 15 amino acids. Germline loops: CDR1 LNHDA, CDR2 SQIVND (reference sequence). The V end lost 7 bases, the J end lost 3 bases, and 13 bases lay between the germline ends. The CDR3 bases are TGTGCCAGTACCCCACTGGGAGGCTATAATTCACCCCTCCACTTT. This gives the protein CASTPLGGYNSPLHF.

The chain employs TRBV5-1 and TRBJ1-4, with 7 bases that match TRBD1. V lost 3 bases and J lost 8; bases outside the gene matches: 7. The CDR3 runs 14 residues. Germline V lookup: CDR1 SGHRS, CDR2 YFSETQ. The CDR3 loop is CASSYTGDREKLFF. CDR3 in DNA: TGCGCCAGCAGCTATACAGGGGATCGGGAAAAACTGTTTTTT.

About this clone itself: Other DNA sequences in this specimen translate into the identical CDR3. The rearrangement joins TRBV5-1 to TRBJ1-3; maybe TRBD1 (5 bases). This CDR3 is built from 13 residues. In germline, CDR1 is SGHRS, CDR2 YFSETQ. The germline V and J ends were trimmed by 2 bases and 4 bases, with 7 bases remaining between them. The CDR3 DNA is TGCGCCAGCAGCTTAACAGGAGGAAACACCATATATTTT. Amino acid sequence: CASSLTGGNTIYF.

In its sample, this clone was seen once. The genes are TRBV19 and TRBJ2-7; TRBD2 aligns across 11 bases. The CDR3 runs 15 residues. Germline CDR1 and CDR2: LNHDA and SQIVND (reference sequence). Losses at the gene ends were 6 bases for V and 3 bases for J; bases not matched to a gene: 7. In DNA, the CDR3 is TGTGCCAGTAGGCCGACTAGCGGGGTTAACTACGAGCAGTACTTC. Encoded protein: CASRPTSGVNYEQYF.

CDR3 in DNA: TGTGCCAGCAGCTTATCTACAGGGGTAAACACTGAAGCTTTCTTT. Its translation is CASSLSTGVNTEAFF. V usage is TRBV11-2 and J usage is TRBJ1-1; TRBD1 agrees at 7 bases. Germline V lookup: CDR1 SGHAT, CDR2 FQNNGV. CDR3 size: 15 residues. With 2 bases clipped from V and 2 bases from J, the junction kept 5 bases outside the gene matches.

This sequence joins TRBV11-1 and TRBJ2-1; a possible D gene is TRBD2 (6 bases). The CDR3 extends over 12 amino acids. Germline values: CDR1 SGHAT, CDR2 FQDESV (reference sequence). V lost 9 bases to trimming and J lost 2 bases, with 8 bases between them. Here the CDR3 DNA reads TGTGCCAGTGGACTAACCTACAATGAGCAGTTCTTC. This gives the protein CASGLTYNEQFF.

This clone was detected a few times. The chain links TRBV18 to TRBJ1-2; 8 bases agree with TRBD1. With 2 bases clipped from V and 8 bases from J, the junction kept 10 bases outside the gene matches. The CDR3 covers 15 residues. Germline values: CDR1 KGHSH, CDR2 LQKENI. The CDR3 sequence is CASSPTRQGSGGYTF. The CDR3 DNA is TGTGCCAGCTCACCAACAAGACAGGGGTCGGGCGGCTACACCTTC.

The V gene is TRBV5-6, the J gene TRBJ1-6, with 7 nucleotides matching TRBD1. This CDR3 has 16 residues. V was clipped by 2 bases and J by 5 bases; unmatched bases: 7. Per the germline V gene, CDR1 is SGHDT and CDR2 is YYEEEE. The CDR3 bases are TGTGCCAGCAGCTTCCCTTGGGACAGAGATAATTCACCCCTCCACTTT. It codes for CASSFPWDRDNSPLHF.

This rearrangement joins TRBV9 to TRBJ1-1; D call uncertain. This CDR3 has 14 residues. Germline CDR1 is SGDLS and CDR2 is YYNGEE. The V end lost 1 base, the J end lost 2 bases, and 9 bases lay between the germline ends. The CDR3 nucleotides read TGTGCCAGCAGCGTACTCGGGGTTAACACTGAAGCTTTCTTT. Encoded protein: CASSVLGVNTEAFF.

The genes are TRBV4-1 and TRBJ2-1; D is perhaps TRBD1 (5 bases). The CDR3 totals 15 residues. Germline V gene data show CDR1 as MGHRA and CDR2 as YSYEKL. V was clipped by 0 bases and J by 10 bases, with 16 bases between them. The CDR3 loop is CASSQDLTQGWEQFF. The CDR3 bases are TGCGCCAGCAGCCAAGATCTGACTCAGGGTTGGGAGCAGTTCTTC.

V is TRBV29-1 and J is TRBJ1-2; 7 bases map to TRBD1. V lost 4 bases and J lost 6; bases outside the gene matches: 11. The CDR3 length is 14 residues. Germline values: CDR1 SQVTM, CDR2 ANQGSEA. The chain's CDR3 is CSVVMVGDRNGYTF. The CDR3 bases are TGCAGCGTTGTTATGGTCGGGGACAGAAATGGCTACACCTTC.

Ten or more counts support this clone. The chain links TRBV30 to TRBJ2-7, with 8 bases identical to TRBD2. Germline CDR1 is GTSNPN and CDR2 is SVGIG (reference sequence). With V trimmed by 1 base and J by 5 bases, 4 bases remained unmatched. The CDR3 has 13 residues. In nucleotides, the CDR3 is TGTGCCTGGAGTGCTAGCGGGTTTAACGAGCAGTACTTC. Its protein is CAWSASGFNEQYF. Supplemented by reference TRBV30 and TRBJ2-7, the full variable domain reads SQTIHQWPATLVQPVGSPLSLECTVEGTSNPNLYWYRQAAGRGLQLLFYSVGIGQISSEVPQNLSASRPQDRQFILSSKKLLLSDSGFYLCAWSASGFNEQYFGPGTRLTVT.

This clone was seen a single time. The V gene is TRBV28, the J gene TRBJ2-1; 10 bases match TRBD2. The CDR3 is made up of 19 amino acids. V was pared by 4 bases and J by 8 bases, with 20 bases of the junction left unmatched. Per the germline V gene, CDR1 is MDHEN and CDR2 is SYDVKM. CDR3 region: CASSSGLVRTSGSSDEQFF. The CDR3 DNA reads as TGTGCCAGCAGTTCAGGTCTCGTCCGGACTAGCGGAAGTAGCGATGAGCAGTTCTTC.

This chain uses TRBV7-2 with TRBJ2-7, with TRBD1 as a possible D gene (5 bases). The germline V gene encodes CDR1 SGHTA and CDR2 FQGNSA. V lost 5 bases to trimming and J lost 3 bases, with 29 bases between them. This CDR3 has 19 amino acids. For the CDR3, the DNA is TGTGCCAGCAGCCGCGGTGCCGGACATAGGGCTAATGGGTACTACGAGCAGTACTTC. Translating gives CASSRGAGHRANGYYEQYF.

The CDR3 spells CASSLGSRGAGNTIYF. The CDR3 DNA reads as TGTGCCAGCAGCCTGGGTTCCAGGGGCGCAGGAAACACCATATATTTT. The rearrangement joins TRBV5-8 to TRBJ1-3, with D possibly TRBD1 on 6 matching bases. Germline CDR1 SGHTS, CDR2 YDEGEE. V was clipped by 4 bases and J by 4 bases, with 18 bases between them. The CDR3 contains 16 residues.

The rearrangement uses TRBV6-5 and TRBJ1-1, with 8 bases matching TRBD1. With V trimmed by 1 base and J by 1 base, 2 bases remained unmatched. Germline V CDR1 and CDR2: MNHEY, SVGAGI. The CDR3 spans 15 residues. The CDR3 nucleotides read TGTGCCAGCAGTTACTGGCAGGGGGCGAACACTGAAGCTTTCTTT. Its protein product is CASSYWQGANTEAFF.

The table lists this clone with a few counts. The genes are TRBV18 and TRBJ1-6; TRBD1 might be the D (6 bases). Trimming cost V 3 bases and J 10 bases, with 13 bases left between them. Germline-derived CDR1 and CDR2 are KGHSH and LQKENI. The CDR3 length is 14 residues. CDR3 nucleotides: TGTGCCAGCTCACCGAGACAGGATGGATCACCCCTCCACTTT. Its translation is CASSPRQDGSPLHF.

The gene calls are TRBV15 and TRBJ2-7, with a tentative D call TRBD2 (6 bases). CDR1 and CDR2 from the germline V gene are LNHNV and YYDKDF (reference sequence). Trimming removed 3 bases at V and 7 bases at J, with 19 bases between. The CDR3 sequence is 15 residues long. The DNA of the CDR3 is TGTGCCACCAGCAGTAGGACCTCGGGAGAGTTAGAGCAGTACTTC. It translates to CATSSRTSGELEQYF.

The sample holds many counts of this clone. This chain connects TRBV3-1 (or the pseudogene TRBV3-2) to TRBJ1-6, with a tentative D call TRBD1 (5 bases). Trimming left V 2 bases short and J 6 bases short, with 11 bases between. The CDR3 covers 15 residues. Germline CDR1 is LGHDT and CDR2 is YNNKEL (reference sequence). The CDR3 here is CASSQYGGTNSPLHF. The DNA of the CDR3 is TGTGCCAGCAGCCAATACGGGGGAACTAATTCACCCCTCCACTTT.

V and J are TRBV15 and TRBJ1-4; 7 bases match TRBD1. Unmatched junction bases numbered 4, after V lost 2 bases and J lost 1 base. Per the germline V gene, CDR1 is LNHNV and CDR2 is YYDKDF (reference sequence). This CDR3 spans 16 amino acids. This CDR3 reads CATSRPDRRTNEKLFF. Written as DNA, the CDR3 is TGTGCCACCAGCAGACCGGACAGGCGAACTAATGAAAAACTGTTTTTT.

This chain joins TRBV6-5 and TRBJ1-1; no reliable D call. CDR1 MNHEY and CDR2 SVGAGI come from the germline V gene. The CDR3 covers 14 residues. The V gene lost 0 bases and the J gene lost 4 bases, with 9 bases spanning the gap. The CDR3 region is CASSYSDPGTEAFF. The CDR3 bases are TGTGCCAGCAGTTACTCCGACCCGGGCACTGAAGCTTTCTTT.

This clone was seen a handful of times. The gene calls are TRBV2 and TRBJ1-5, with D perhaps TRBD1 (6 bases). Germline V gene sequence: CDR1 SNHLY, CDR2 FYNNEI. CDR3 size: 15 residues. Trimming took 8 bases from V and 0 from J, leaving 14 bases between them. The CDR3 DNA follows: TGTGCCAGCTTGATGGACAGAACTAGCAATCAGCCCCAGCATTTT. Its protein product is CASLMDRTSNQPQHF.

This chain uses TRBV11-2 with TRBJ2-1, with D perhaps matching TRBD2 (5 bases). V lost 2 bases, J lost 9 bases, and 17 bases lay in between. Germline loops: CDR1 SGHAT, CDR2 FQNNGV. This CDR3 spans 15 amino acids. CDR3 residues: CASSLFGRRRGEQFF. CDR3 coding DNA: TGTGCCAGCAGCTTATTCGGGCGGAGGCGAGGTGAGCAGTTCTTC.

The chain joins TRBV5-6 to TRBJ2-7; 12 bases are shared with TRBD2. Germline V lookup: CDR1 SGHDT, CDR2 YYEEEE. This CDR3 contains 16 residues. J was trimmed by 2 bases and V by 3 bases; bases with no gene match: 6. The CDR3 protein is CASSSLAGGVTYEQYF. The CDR3 coding sequence is TGTGCCAGCAGCTCCCTAGCGGGAGGGGTCACCTACGAGCAGTACTTC.

As to this clone: The same CDR3 is also encoded by other DNA sequences in this sample. This chain uses TRBV27 with TRBJ1-3, with D maybe TRBD1 (6 bases). The CDR3 sequence is 14 residues long. Germline CDR1 MNHEY, CDR2 SMNVEV (reference sequence). The germline V and J ends were trimmed by 8 bases and 1 base, with 12 bases remaining between them. This CDR3 reads CASRGGGSGNTIYF. The CDR3 DNA follows: TGTGCCAGCCGGGGAGGGGGTTCTGGAAACACCATATATTTT.

The chain joins TRBV19 to TRBJ2-1; 7 positions agree with TRBD2. Germline lookup yields CDR1 LNHDA and CDR2 SQIVND (reference sequence). J lost 0 bases, V lost 4 bases, and 3 bases had no gene match. The CDR3 has 15 amino acids. This chain's CDR3 is CASSTSGYSYNEQFF. DNA for the CDR3: TGTGCCAGTAGTACTAGCGGTTACTCCTACAATGAGCAGTTCTTC.